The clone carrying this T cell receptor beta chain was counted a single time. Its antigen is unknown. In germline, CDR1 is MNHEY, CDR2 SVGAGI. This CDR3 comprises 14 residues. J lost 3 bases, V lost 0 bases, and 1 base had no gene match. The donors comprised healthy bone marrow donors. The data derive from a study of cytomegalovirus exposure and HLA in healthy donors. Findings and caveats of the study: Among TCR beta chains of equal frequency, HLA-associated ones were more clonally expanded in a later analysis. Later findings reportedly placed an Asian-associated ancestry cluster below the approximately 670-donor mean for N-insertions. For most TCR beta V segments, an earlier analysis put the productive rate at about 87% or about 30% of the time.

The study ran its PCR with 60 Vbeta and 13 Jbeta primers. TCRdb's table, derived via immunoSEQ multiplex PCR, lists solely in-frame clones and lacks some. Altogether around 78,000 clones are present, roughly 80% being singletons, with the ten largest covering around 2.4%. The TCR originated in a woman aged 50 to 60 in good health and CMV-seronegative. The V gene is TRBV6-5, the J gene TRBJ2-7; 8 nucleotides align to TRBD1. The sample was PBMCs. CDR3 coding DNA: TGTGCCAGCAGTTACTCTGACAGGGGCTACGAGCAGTACTTC. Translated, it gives CASSYSDRGYEQYF.